This TCR beta chain was obtained from a study of T cells in Graves' hyperthyroidism and ophthalmopathy. The study, taken as a whole, reports: The blood repertoire included most of the expanded thyroid clonotypes above 0.001. Ophthalmopathy was identified by the model a median 6.5 months ahead of onset. Stable hyperthyroidism was told apart from ophthalmopathy by a model built on 13 V-J features.

Clinical symptoms, serum thyroxine, TRAb, thyroid ultrasound and orbital computed tomography informed diagnoses. Turning to this clonotype: What it binds is unknown.

Template material for amplifying TCR beta CDR3 regions consisted of RNA transcripts. HTBI primers were the set used in a first-round RT-PCR of the TCR CDR3. One entry per CDR3 protein results from TCRdb running MiXCR on the multiplex PCR reads. The table has 500,000 to 600,000 distinct CDR3 sequences, around 42% seen once. Trimming took 6 bases from V and 4 from J, leaving 12 bases between them. The CDR3 spans 13 residues. The germline V gene has CDR1 MGHDK and CDR2 SYGVNS. The sample comprised peripheral blood or thyroid tissue (not recorded which). This sequence joins TRBV25-1 and TRBJ2-5; maybe TRBD1 (6 bases). This TCR came from an adult woman with Graves' disease, either hyperthyroidism or ophthalmopathy (not recorded which). In DNA, the CDR3 is TGTGCCAGCAGCCCGGTCAGGGGAGAGACCCAGTACTTC. This gives the protein CASSPVRGETQYF.